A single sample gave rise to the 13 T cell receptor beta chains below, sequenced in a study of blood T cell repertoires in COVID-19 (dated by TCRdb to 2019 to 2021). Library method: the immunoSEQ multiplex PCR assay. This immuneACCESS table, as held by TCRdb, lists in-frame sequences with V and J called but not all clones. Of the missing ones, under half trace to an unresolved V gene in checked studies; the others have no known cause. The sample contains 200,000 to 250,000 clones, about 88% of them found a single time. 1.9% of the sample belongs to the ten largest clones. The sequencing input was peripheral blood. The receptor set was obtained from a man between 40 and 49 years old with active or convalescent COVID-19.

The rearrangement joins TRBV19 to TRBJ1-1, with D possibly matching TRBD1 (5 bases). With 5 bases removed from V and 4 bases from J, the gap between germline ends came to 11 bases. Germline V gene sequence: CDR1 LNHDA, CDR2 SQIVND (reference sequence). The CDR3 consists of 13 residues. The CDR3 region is CASSLGGVTEAFF. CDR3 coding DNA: TGTGCCAGTAGTCTGGGGGGGGTCACTGAAGCTTTCTTT.

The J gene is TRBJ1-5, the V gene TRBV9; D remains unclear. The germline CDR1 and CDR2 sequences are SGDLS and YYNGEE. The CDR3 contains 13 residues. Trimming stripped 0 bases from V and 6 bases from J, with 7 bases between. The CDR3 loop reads CASSVGSGQPQHF. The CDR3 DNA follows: TGTGCCAGCAGCGTAGGGTCAGGTCAGCCCCAGCATTTT.

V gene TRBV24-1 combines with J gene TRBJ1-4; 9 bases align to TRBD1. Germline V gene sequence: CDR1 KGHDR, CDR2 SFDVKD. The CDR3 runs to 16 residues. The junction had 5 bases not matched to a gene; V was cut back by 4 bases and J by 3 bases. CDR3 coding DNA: TGTGCCACCAGTGACCCCCGGACAGGGGCTAATGAAAAACTGTTTTTT. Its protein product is CATSDPRTGANEKLFF.

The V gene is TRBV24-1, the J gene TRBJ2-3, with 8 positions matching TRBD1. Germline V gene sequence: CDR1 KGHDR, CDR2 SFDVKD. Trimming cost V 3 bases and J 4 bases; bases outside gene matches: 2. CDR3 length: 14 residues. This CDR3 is CATSDTGGADTQYF. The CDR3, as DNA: TGTGCCACCAGTGATACAGGGGGAGCAGATACGCAGTATTTT.

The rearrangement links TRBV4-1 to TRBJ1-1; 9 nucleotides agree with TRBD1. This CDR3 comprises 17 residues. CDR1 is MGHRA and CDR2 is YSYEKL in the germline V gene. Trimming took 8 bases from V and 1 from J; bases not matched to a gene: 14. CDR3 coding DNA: TGCGCCAGCTGCCCGGGACAGGGTAAGGGCGAGAACACTGAAGCTTTCTTT. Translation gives CASCPGQGKGENTEAFF.

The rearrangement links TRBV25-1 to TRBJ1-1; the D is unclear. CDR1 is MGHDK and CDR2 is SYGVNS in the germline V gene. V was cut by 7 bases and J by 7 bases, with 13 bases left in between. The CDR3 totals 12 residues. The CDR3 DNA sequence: TGTGCCAGCACTGGTATCGGGGTTGAAGCTTTCTTT. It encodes CASTGIGVEAFF.

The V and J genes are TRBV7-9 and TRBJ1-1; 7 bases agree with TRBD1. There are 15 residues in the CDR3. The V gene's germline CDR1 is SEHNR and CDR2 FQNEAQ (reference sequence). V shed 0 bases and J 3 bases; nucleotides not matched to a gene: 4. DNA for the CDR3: TGTGCCAGCAGCTTAGCGGAGACAGGGTACACTGAAGCTTTCTTT. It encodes CASSLAETGYTEAFF. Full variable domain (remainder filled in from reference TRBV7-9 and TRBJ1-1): DTGVSQNPRHKITKRGQNVTFRCDPISEHNRLYWYRQTLGQGPEFLTYFQNEAQLEKSRLLSDRFSAERPKGSFSTLEIQRTEQGDSAMYLCASSLAETGYTEAFFGQGTRLTVV.

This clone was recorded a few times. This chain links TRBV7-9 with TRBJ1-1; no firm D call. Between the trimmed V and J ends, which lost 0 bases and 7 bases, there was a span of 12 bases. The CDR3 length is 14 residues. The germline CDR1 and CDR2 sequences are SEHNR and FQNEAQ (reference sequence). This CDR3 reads CASSLAPLEGEAFF. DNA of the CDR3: TGTGCCAGCAGCTTAGCGCCTCTCGAGGGTGAAGCTTTCTTT.

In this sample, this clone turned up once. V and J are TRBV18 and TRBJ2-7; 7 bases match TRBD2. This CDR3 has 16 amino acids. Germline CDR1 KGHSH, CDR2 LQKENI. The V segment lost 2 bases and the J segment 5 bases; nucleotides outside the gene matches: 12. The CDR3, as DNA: TGTGCCAGCTCACCAGTGATGGGAGGGAAAGTAGACGAGCAGTACTTC. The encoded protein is CASSPVMGGKVDEQYF. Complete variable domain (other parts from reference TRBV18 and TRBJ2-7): NAGVMQNPRHLVRRRGQEARLRCSPMKGHSHVYWYRQLPEEGLKFMVYLQKENIIDESGMPKERFSAEFPKEGPSILRIQQVVRGDSAAYFCASSPVMGGKVDEQYFGPGTRLTVT.

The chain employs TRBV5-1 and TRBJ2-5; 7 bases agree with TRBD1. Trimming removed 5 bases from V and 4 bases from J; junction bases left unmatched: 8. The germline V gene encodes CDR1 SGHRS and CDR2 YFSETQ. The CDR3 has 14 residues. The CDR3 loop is CASRERGLGETQYF. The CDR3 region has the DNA TGCGCCAGCAGGGAGAGGGGGCTCGGAGAGACCCAGTACTTC.

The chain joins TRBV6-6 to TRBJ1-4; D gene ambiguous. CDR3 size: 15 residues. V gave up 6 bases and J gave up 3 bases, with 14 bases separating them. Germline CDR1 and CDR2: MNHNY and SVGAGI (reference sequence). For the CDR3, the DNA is TGTGCCAGCAGCACTCAAGAGGCAGCTAATGAAAAACTGTTTTTT. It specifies CASSTQEAANEKLFF.

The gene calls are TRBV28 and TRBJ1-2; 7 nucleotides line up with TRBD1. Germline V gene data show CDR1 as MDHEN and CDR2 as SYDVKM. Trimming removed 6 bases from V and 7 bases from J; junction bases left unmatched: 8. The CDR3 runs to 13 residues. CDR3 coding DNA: TGTGCCAGCAGGAAATTTGGACAGGTTGGCTACACCTTC. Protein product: CASRKFGQVGYTF.

The CDR3 reads CASSLGLLAEAFF. CDR3 bases: TGTGCCAGCAGTCTAGGACTCCTAGCTGAAGCTTTCTTT. The chain is built from TRBV6-6 and TRBJ1-1; D is unclear. CDR1 and CDR2 (germline): MNHNY, SVGAGI (reference sequence). V lost 5 bases and J 6 bases, leaving 13 bases between the germline ends. The CDR3 consists of 13 residues.